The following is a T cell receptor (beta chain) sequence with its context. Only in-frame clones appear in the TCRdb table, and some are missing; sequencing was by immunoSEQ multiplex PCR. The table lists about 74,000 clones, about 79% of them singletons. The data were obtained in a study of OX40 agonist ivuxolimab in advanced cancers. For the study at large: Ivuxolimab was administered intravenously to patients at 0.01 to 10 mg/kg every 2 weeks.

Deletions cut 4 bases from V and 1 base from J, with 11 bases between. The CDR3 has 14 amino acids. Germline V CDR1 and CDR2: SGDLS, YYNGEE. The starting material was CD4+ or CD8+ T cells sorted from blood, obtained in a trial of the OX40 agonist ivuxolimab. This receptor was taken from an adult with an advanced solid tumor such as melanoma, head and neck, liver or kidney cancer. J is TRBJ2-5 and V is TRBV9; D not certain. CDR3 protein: CASSPRAGQETQYF. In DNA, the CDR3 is TGTGCCAGCAGCCCCCGAGCAGGCCAAGAGACCCAGTACTTC.